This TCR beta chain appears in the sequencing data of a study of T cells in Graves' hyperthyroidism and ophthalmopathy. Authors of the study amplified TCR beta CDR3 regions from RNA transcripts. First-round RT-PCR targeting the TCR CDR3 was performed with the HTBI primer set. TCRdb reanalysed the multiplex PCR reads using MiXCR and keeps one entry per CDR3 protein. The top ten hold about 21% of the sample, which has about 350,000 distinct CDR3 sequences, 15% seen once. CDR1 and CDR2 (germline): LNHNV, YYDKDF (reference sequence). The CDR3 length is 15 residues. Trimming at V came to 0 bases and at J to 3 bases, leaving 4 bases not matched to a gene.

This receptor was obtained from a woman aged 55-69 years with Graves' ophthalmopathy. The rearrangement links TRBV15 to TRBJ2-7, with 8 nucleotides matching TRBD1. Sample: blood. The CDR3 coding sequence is TGTGCCACCAGCAGAGATCAGGGGGCCGACTACGAGCAGTACTTC. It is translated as CATSRDQGADYEQYF.